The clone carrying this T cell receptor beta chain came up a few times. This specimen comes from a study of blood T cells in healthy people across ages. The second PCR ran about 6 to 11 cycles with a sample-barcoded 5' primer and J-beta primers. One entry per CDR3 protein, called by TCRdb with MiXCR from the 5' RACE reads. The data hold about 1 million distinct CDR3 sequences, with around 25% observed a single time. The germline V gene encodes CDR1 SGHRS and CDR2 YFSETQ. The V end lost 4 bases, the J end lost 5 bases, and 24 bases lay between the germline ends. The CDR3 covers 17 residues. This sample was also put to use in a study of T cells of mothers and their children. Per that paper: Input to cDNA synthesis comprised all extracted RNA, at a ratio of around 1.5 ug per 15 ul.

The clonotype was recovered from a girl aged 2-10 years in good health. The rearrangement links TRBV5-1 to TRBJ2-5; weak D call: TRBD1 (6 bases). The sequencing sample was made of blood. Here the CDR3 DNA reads TGCGCCAGCAGCCCCCAAGCGTCAGGTGGGGGCTACGAGACCCAGTACTTC. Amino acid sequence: CASSPQASGGGYETQYF. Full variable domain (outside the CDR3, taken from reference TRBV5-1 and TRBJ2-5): KAGVTQTPRYLIKTRGQQVTLSCSPISGHRSVSWYQQTPGQGLQFLFEYFSETQRNKGNFPGRFSGRQFSNSRSEMNVSTLELGDSALYLCASSPQASGGGYETQYFGPGTRLLVL.